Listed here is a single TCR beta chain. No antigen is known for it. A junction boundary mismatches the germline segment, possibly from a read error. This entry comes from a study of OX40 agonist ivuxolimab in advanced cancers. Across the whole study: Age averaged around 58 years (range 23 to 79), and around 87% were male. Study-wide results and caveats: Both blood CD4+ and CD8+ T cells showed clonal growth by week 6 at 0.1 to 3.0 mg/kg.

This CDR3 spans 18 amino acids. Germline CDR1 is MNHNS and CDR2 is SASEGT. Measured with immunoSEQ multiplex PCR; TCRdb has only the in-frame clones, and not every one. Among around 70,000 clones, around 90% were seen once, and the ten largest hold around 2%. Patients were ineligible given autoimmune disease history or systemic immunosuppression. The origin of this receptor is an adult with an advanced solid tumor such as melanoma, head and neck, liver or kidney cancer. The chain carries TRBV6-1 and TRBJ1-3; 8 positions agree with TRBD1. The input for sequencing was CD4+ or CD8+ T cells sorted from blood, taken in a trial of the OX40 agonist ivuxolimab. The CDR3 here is CASSEGRGQVYSRNTIYF. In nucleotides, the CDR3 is TGTGCCAGCAGCGAAGGGAGGGGACAGGTTTACTCTCGGAACACCATATATTTT.